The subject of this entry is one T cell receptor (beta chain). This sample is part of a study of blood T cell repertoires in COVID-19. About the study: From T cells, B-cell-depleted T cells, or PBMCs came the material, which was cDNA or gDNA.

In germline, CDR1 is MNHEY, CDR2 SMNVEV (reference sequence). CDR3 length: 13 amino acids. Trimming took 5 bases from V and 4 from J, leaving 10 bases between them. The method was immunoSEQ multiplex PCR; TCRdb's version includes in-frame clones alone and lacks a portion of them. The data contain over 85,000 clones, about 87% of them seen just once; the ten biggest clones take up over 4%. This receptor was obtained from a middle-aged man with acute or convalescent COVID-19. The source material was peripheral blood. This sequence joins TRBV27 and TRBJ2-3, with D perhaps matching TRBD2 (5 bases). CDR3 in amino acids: CASSPLAPDTQYF. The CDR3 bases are TGTGCCAGCAGTCCCCTAGCTCCAGATACGCAGTATTTT.